Sequencing of this T cell receptor beta chain was carried out in a study of CD8+CD57+ T cells in acquired aplastic anemia (dated by TCRdb to between 2017 and 2018). A note on the overall study: A mean of approximately 3 ug of DNA, ranging from about 0.2 to 27.4 ug, was extracted from sorted CD4+ and CD8+ cells. CD8+CD57+ expansion was defined as a frequency above the mean frequency observed in healthy subjects.

Flow cytometry had shown CD8+CD57+ cell expansion in the patients selected for sequencing. Severe acquired aplastic anemia was diagnosed in all patients according to International Study of Aplastic Anemia and Agranulocytosis and Camitta criteria. No therapy had been received by the patients at the time of blood sampling. In this study, sorted CD4+ and CD8+ T cells from the blood of healthy subjects and of severe aplastic anemia patients had their TCR repertoires deep-sequenced. In the USA, patient enrollment took place under clinicaltrials.gov protocols 00001620, 01623167, 00001397, 00071045, 00081523 and 00961064. Ficoll-Paque density gradient centrifugation was used to isolate peripheral blood mononuclear cells. CD4+ and CD8+ T cells were sorted by FACS or magnetic beads before DNA extraction. Genomic DNA was used as template for profiling of TCR beta VDJ combinations and CDR3 sequences. An Illumina HiSeq 2000 was the platform used for TCR repertoire sequencing. In the original analysis: TRBV/TRBJ rearrangement plots, CDR3 size and DJ length profiles, and Simpson's diversity index were used to assess repertoires. The immunodominant clone was defined as the most abundant DNA sequence in deep sequencing data. CDR3 amino acid sequences were screened for sharing across subjects and compared with published repertoires and the VDJdb database. TCRdb reanalyzed the raw reads on its own, using fastp at Q25 for trimming and MiXCR for clone calling, and kept in-frame beta chains. One record per CDR3 amino acid sequence lists the most common genes and DNA. The V and J calls and clone size come from TCRdb's table, not from the authors' own analysis. This sample lists about 120,000 distinct CDR3 sequences; over 30% were detected once. About 2.6% of the sample belongs to the ten largest clones.

At least ten counts were recorded for this clonotype. Its target antigen remains unknown. Per-base qualities were not stored, and no clone one base away is much larger. Points the paper makes about the study in general: Some 31 CD8+ CDR3 sequences were shared between patients and controls but appeared highly expressed in patients and within their immunodominant clones. CD8+ Simpson's diversity did not differ significantly between patients and healthy controls (P=0.060).

From the cysteine through the phenylalanine, the CDR3 covers 13 amino acids. Here the CDR3 DNA is all that survives: 39 bases in frame from base 1. Trimming removed 3 bases from V and 2 bases from J, leaving 8 bases between the germline ends. CDR1 DFQATT and CDR2 SNEGSKA are derived from the germline V gene (reference sequence). This TCR was sampled from a human donor with aplastic anemia. The sequenced sample was sorted CD4+, CD8+, or CD8+CD57+ T cells (not recorded which) from PBMCs. The V gene is TRBV20-1 and the J gene is TRBJ2-4; perhaps TRBD2 is the D gene, with 5 bases matching. The DNA sequence is TGCAGTGCTAGTCGGGAAACCAAAAACATTCAGTACTTC. It translates as CSASRETKNIQYF.